The entry that follows covers one TCR beta chain sequence. These data originate in a study of blood T cell repertoires in COVID-19. Individuals drawn from approximately 26 US areas were about 18 to 95 years old. The study assigned cohorts using participant-reported clinical history. Recovery among Cohort 3 donors was established by two negative PCRs, clearance, or symptom resolution. Sequenced by immunoSEQ multiplex PCR; TCRdb stores in-frame clones only, minus some. The data hold about 440,000 clones, with less than 95% observed a single time. The specimen was PBMCs or T cells enriched from blood (not recorded which). The clonotype was recovered from a man younger than 35 who had recovered from COVID-19.

The DNA of the CDR3 is TGTGCCAGCAGCCCCCCGGGAGGGCCCGGGTACAATGAGCAGTTCTTC. Translating gives CASSPPGGPGYNEQFF. This rearrangement joins TRBV9 to TRBJ2-1; the match to TRBD2 covers 8 bases. CDR3 length equals 16 residues. V lost 4 bases to trimming and J lost 4 bases; unmatched junction nucleotides: 10. CDR1 SGDLS and CDR2 YYNGEE come from the germline V gene.